This record concerns one T cell receptor (beta chain) sequence. The target antigen is unknown. This sample also contains other DNA sequences that code for the same CDR3. The data are from a study of shared clonotypes between healthy human individuals. About the research overall: Each donor had three CD4 naive, three CD4 memory, two CD8 naive and one CD8 memory plate.

Notes on the study in general: Naive subsets generally exceeded memory subsets in estimated richness. The study found lower generation probabilities in non-shared clonotypes than in those shared by all four donors.

CDR1 and CDR2 (germline): SGHNT, YYREEE (reference sequence). Trimming took off 4 bases at V and 2 bases at J, with 10 bases between the two ends. CDR3 size: 13 residues. Assay runs were performed at deep level. Assay used: immunoSEQ multiplex PCR; TCRdb lists only in-frame clones, some missing. The profile shows about 2.4 million clones, over 85% of them singletons. The material sequenced was naive CD4+ T cells sorted from blood. The subset is: CD45RA+ positively selected. The clonotype originates from a man between 18 and 29 years old in good health. This rearrangement joins TRBV5-4 to TRBJ2-7; D ambiguous. CDR3 nucleotides: TGTGCCAGCAGCCTTGGGCCCACCTACGAGCAGTACTTC. Its translation: CASSLGPTYEQYF.